This T cell receptor (beta chain) emerged from a study of blood T cell repertoires in COVID-19. In the study overall: Sample material is recorded as cDNA or gDNA derived from T cells, B-cell-depleted T cells, or PBMCs.

Per the original data handling: It was from reference gene primer amplification that nucleated cell counts were estimated. Profiled with immunoSEQ multiplex PCR; TCRdb holds only in-frame clones, not every one. D and trimming were read from the DNA, whereas the V and J calls and clone size are those reported in that table. The sample holds about 200,000 clones; about 86% are singletons and the top ten take approximately 7.9%. Individuals aged roughly 18 to 90 years were recruited from approximately 24 US areas. The germline V and J ends were trimmed by 7 bases and 1 base, with 14 bases remaining between them. Germline CDR1 and CDR2: MGHRA and YSYEKL. This CDR3 has 15 amino acids.

The V and J genes are TRBV4-1 and TRBJ2-1; TRBD2 is a possible D gene (6 bases). Sequenced: PBMCs or T cells enriched from blood (not recorded which). This receptor was obtained from a man between 35 and 55 years old who had recovered from COVID-19. CDR3 sequence (DNA): TGCGCCAGCACCCTAGCGCCTCAGTCCTACAATGAGCAGTTCTTC. It codes for CASTLAPQSYNEQFF.